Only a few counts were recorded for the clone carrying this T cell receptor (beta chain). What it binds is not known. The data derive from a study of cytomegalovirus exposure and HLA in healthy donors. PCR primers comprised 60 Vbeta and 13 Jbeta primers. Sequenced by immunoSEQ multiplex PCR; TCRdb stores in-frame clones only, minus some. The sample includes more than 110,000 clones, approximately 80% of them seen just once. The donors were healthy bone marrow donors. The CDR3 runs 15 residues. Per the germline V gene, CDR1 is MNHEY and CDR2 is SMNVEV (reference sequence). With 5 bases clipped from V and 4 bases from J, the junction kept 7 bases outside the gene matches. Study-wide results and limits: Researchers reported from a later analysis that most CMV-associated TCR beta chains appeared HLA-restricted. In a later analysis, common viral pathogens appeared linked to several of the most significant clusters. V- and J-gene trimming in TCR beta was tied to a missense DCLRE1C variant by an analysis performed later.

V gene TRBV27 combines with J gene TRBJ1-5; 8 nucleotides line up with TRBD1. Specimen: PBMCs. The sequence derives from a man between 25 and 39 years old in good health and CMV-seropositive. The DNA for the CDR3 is TGTGCCAGCAGTCAGGGGGCGAAGATAAATCAGCCCCAGCATTTT. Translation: CASSQGAKINQPQHF.